This TCR beta chain was profiled in a study of cytomegalovirus exposure and HLA in healthy donors. The CDR3 sequence is 15 residues long. Looked up from germline, CDR1 is SGHTA and CDR2 is FQGNSA. V lost 5 bases and J lost 4; bases outside the gene matches: 6. PCR amplification relied on 60 Vbeta primers (plus 13 Jbeta primers). Measured with immunoSEQ multiplex PCR; TCRdb has only the in-frame clones, and not every one. This sample has tens of thousands of clones, with about 63% found just once. The V call is TRBV7-2, the J call TRBJ1-3; 9 bases map to TRBD1. Sequencing used PBMCs. The sequence came from a woman in her 30s in good health and CMV-seronegative. CDR3 bases: TGTGCCAGCAGCCCCCAGGGGACAGGGGGAAACACCATATATTTT. Residues: CASSPQGTGGNTIYF.